This entry lists 9 T cell receptor beta chains sequenced from one sample in a study of T cell clonotyping in hematopoietic cell transplantation. Profiling relied on immunoSEQ multiplex PCR, and the TCRdb table lists in-frame clones only, not all of them. The sample yields more than 9,500 clones, 80% to 90% seen once. Sequenced input: peripheral blood mononuclear cells. The receptors derive from a human donor who either received an allogeneic hematopoietic cell transplant for a myeloid malignancy or was a related donor (not recorded which). Some clones in this sample may be carry-over from other donors' samples.

The chain is built from TRBV6-6 and TRBJ1-2; weak D call: TRBD1 (5 bases). The CDR3 is 13 residues long. The ends were cut back, 7 bases at V and 4 bases at J, with 13 bases in the middle. Germline CDR1 MNHNY, CDR2 SVGAGI (reference sequence). CDR3 in DNA: TGTGCCAGCAATCGACAGATCACCTATGGCTACACCTTC. This gives the protein CASNRQITYGYTF.

The chain carries TRBV11-2 and TRBJ2-7; D may be TRBD2 (5 bases). The CDR3 totals 16 residues. Germline values: CDR1 SGHAT, CDR2 FQNNGV. Between the trimmed V and J ends, which lost 3 bases and 3 bases, there was a span of 18 bases. The CDR3 region is CASSFVPHGVNYEQYF. For the CDR3, the DNA is TGTGCCAGCAGCTTTGTGCCCCACGGGGTAAACTACGAGCAGTACTTC. Supplemented by reference TRBV11-2 and TRBJ2-7, the full variable domain reads EAGVAQSPRYKIIEKRQSVAFWCNPISGHATLYWYQQILGQGPKLLIQFQNNGVVDDSQLPKDRFSAERLKGVDSTLKIQPAKLEDSAVYLCASSFVPHGVNYEQYFGPGTRLTVT.

The J gene is TRBJ2-7, the V gene TRBV7-2, with TRBD1 identical over 9 bases. The CDR3 consists of 14 residues. Germline assignment: CDR1 SGHTA and CDR2 FQGNSA. Unmatched junction bases numbered 5, after V lost 5 bases and J lost 3 bases. Written as DNA, the CDR3 is TGTGCCAGCAGCGTGGGACAGGGCCGCTACGAGCAGTACTTC. Protein product: CASSVGQGRYEQYF. Combining the CDR3 with reference TRBV7-2 and TRBJ2-7 gives the whole variable domain GAGVSQSPSNKVTEKGKDVELRCDPISGHTALYWYRQSLGQGLEFLIYFQGNSAPDKSGLPSDRFSAERTGGSVSTLTIQRTQQEDSAVYLCASSVGQGRYEQYFGPGTRLTVT.

This clone has just a few counts. V usage is TRBV6-6 and J usage is TRBJ2-7; 11 bases agree with TRBD2. V was pared by 5 bases and J by 2 bases, with 5 bases of the junction left unmatched. Germline V gene lookup returns CDR1 MNHNY and CDR2 SVGAGI (reference sequence). The CDR3 runs to 15 residues. CDR3 protein: CASSAGTSGTYEQYF. CDR3 DNA sequence: TGTGCCAGCAGTGCTGGGACTAGCGGTACCTACGAGCAGTACTTC.

In this sample, this clone turned up once. The rearrangement joins TRBV11-2 to TRBJ2-2; D possibly corresponds to TRBD2 (5 bases). V gave up 11 bases and J gave up 6 bases, with 13 bases separating them. The germline CDR1 and CDR2 sequences are SGHAT and FQNNGV. This CDR3 has 12 amino acids. CDR3 sequence (DNA): TGTGCCTCCTCGGGGTCAGCCGGGGAGCTGTTTTTT. It specifies CASSGSAGELFF. Drawing the rest from reference TRBV11-2 and TRBJ2-2, the complete variable domain is EAGVAQSPRYKIIEKRQSVAFWCNPISGHATLYWYQQILGQGPKLLIQFQNNGVVDDSQLPKDRFSAERLKGVDSTLKIQPAKLEDSAVYLCASSGSAGELFFGEGSRLTVL.

The CDR3 protein is CASSFSGQGSNEQFF. The CDR3 nucleotides are TGTGCCAGCAGCTTTTCGGGACAGGGGAGTAATGAGCAGTTCTTC. This sequence joins TRBV7-3 and TRBJ2-1; 10 positions agree with TRBD1. Germline CDR1 SGHTA, CDR2 FQGTGA. Trimming took 3 bases from V and 7 from J; bases not matched to a gene: 6. This CDR3 contains 15 residues.

The chain recombines TRBV11-2 with TRBJ1-6; D is ambiguous. Trimming shortened V by 1 base and J by 4 bases, and 11 bases separated the two germline ends. Looked up from germline, CDR1 is SGHAT and CDR2 is FQNNGV. The CDR3 is 16 residues long. This CDR3 is CASSLAATLYNSPLHF. CDR3 nucleotide sequence: TGTGCCAGCAGCTTAGCGGCCACCCTTTATAATTCACCCCTCCACTTT. The full variable domain, completed using reference TRBV11-2 and TRBJ1-6, is EAGVAQSPRYKIIEKRQSVAFWCNPISGHATLYWYQQILGQGPKLLIQFQNNGVVDDSQLPKDRFSAERLKGVDSTLKIQPAKLEDSAVYLCASSLAATLYNSPLHFGNGTRLTVT.

V is TRBV30 and J is TRBJ1-5; TRBD1 agrees at 7 bases. There are 15 residues in the CDR3. V lost 3 bases, J lost 3 bases, and 8 bases stayed unmatched. Looked up from germline, CDR1 is GTSNPN and CDR2 is SVGIG (reference sequence). The CDR3 coding sequence is TGTGCCTGGAGGCCGACAGGGAGGAACAATCAGCCCCAGCATTTT. This codes for CAWRPTGRNNQPQHF.

The J gene is TRBJ2-1, the V gene TRBV6-5; 9 bases match TRBD1. V shed 4 bases and J 12 bases; nucleotides not matched to a gene: 10. CDR3 length equals 14 residues. Germline assignment: CDR1 MNHEY and CDR2 SVGAGI. The CDR3 loop is CASSSGTGSFMQFF. CDR3 nucleotides: TGTGCCAGCAGTTCCGGGACAGGGTCGTTTATGCAGTTCTTC.